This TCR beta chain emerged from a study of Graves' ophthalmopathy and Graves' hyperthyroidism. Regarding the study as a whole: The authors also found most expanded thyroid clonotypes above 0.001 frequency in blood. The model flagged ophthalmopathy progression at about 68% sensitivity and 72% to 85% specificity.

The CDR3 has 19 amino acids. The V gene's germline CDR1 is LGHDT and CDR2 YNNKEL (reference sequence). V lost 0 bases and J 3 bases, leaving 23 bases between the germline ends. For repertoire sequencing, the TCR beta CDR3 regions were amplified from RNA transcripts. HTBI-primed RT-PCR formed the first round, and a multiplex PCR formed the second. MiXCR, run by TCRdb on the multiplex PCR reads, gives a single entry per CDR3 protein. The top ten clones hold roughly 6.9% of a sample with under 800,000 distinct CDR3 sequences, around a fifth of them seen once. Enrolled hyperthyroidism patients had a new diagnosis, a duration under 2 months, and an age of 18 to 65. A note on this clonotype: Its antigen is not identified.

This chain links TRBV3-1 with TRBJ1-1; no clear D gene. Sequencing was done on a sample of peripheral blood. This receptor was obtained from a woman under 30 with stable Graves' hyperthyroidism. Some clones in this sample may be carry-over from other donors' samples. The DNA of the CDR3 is TGTGCCAGCAGCCAAGACGGGGTTTTTTCACGAGGACTCTACACTGAAGCTTTCTTT. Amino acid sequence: CASSQDGVFSRGLYTEAFF.